Following are 8 T cell receptor beta chains from one sample sequenced in a study of blood T cell dynamics during melanoma immunotherapy. Sequencing was performed with immunoSEQ multiplex PCR; in TCRdb, only in-frame clones are kept and a portion is missing. Of 15,000 or so clones listed, 90% to 95% are singletons. Time point reported: week 3, after first cycle of checkpoint inhibitor. Here the sequenced sample was blood, taken from a patient treated with checkpoint blockade. The receptor source for this set is a human donor with melanoma.

This chain links TRBV10-3 with TRBJ1-2; D might be TRBD1 (6 bases). This CDR3 is built from 13 residues. V was shortened by 6 bases and J by 5 bases, with 13 bases between the two germline ends. Germline-derived CDR1 and CDR2 are ENHRY and SYGVKD. CDR3 DNA: TGTGCCATCAGCGAAAATGGACAGTATGGCTACACCTTC. The encoded protein is CAISENGQYGYTF.

The V call is TRBV7-2, the J call TRBJ2-1; the match to TRBD2 covers 11 bases. The CDR3 has 16 residues. Germline CDR1 is SGHTA and CDR2 is FQGNSA. V dropped 1 base and J dropped 8; count of bases not matched to a gene: 7. In DNA, the CDR3 is TGTGCCAGCAGCTTAGTGTCTAGCGGGAGGTACTATGAGCAGTTCTTC. Its protein product is CASSLVSSGRYYEQFF.

The genes are TRBV25-1 and TRBJ1-3; no reliable D call. Trimming cost V 2 bases and J 1 base, with 6 bases left between them. The germline CDR1 and CDR2 sequences are MGHDK and SYGVNS. The length of the CDR3 is 14 residues. The CDR3 bases are TGTGCCAGCAGTGAAGCCCGGTCTGGAAACACCATATATTTT. It encodes CASSEARSGNTIYF. Full variable domain (outside the CDR3, taken from reference TRBV25-1 and TRBJ1-3): EADIYQTPRYLVIGTGKKITLECSQTMGHDKMYWYQQDPGMELHLIHYSYGVNSTEKGDLSSESTVSRIRTEHFPLTLESARPSHTSQYLCASSEARSGNTIYFGEGSWLTVV.

V gene TRBV28 combines with J gene TRBJ1-2; D unclear. The CDR3 contains 13 residues. Trimming left V 4 bases short and J 8 bases short, with 14 bases between. The V gene's germline CDR1 is MDHEN and CDR2 SYDVKM. CDR3 in amino acids: CASSYSTRDGYTF. The CDR3, as DNA: TGTGCCAGCAGTTACTCAACCAGAGACGGCTACACCTTC.

The V call is TRBV27, the J call TRBJ2-1, with 9 nucleotides matching TRBD2. Germline trimming cut 8 bases from V and 7 bases from J; bases unmatched to any gene: 12. The CDR3 extends over 15 amino acids. Looked up from germline, CDR1 is MNHEY and CDR2 is SMNVEV (reference sequence). CDR3 DNA: TGTGCCAGCGGCCTAGGGACTAGCAAGACGAATGAGCAGTTCTTC. It codes for CASGLGTSKTNEQFF.

This sequence joins TRBV29-1 and TRBJ1-3; no firm D call. CDR1 and CDR2 from the germline V gene are SQVTM and ANQGSEA. CDR3 size: 11 residues. V dropped 7 bases and J dropped 3 bases, with 7 bases sitting between them. The CDR3: CSARDGNTIYF. CDR3 bases: TGCAGCGCCCGGGATGGAAACACCATATATTTT.

J is TRBJ2-4 and V is TRBV5-1; TRBD2 agrees at 13 bases. This CDR3 spans 17 amino acids. The germline V gene encodes CDR1 SGHRS and CDR2 YFSETQ. The V segment lost 0 bases and the J segment 7 bases; nucleotides outside the gene matches: 7. In DNA, the CDR3 is TGCGCCAGCAGCTTGGGGGGACTAGCGGGATTCTCGAACATTCAGTACTTC. This translates into CASSLGGLAGFSNIQYF.

The V gene is TRBV4-1, the J gene TRBJ2-7, with D perhaps matching TRBD1 (6 bases). CDR1 and CDR2 from the germline V gene are MGHRA and YSYEKL. The V end was cut by 4 bases, the J end by 0 bases, with 7 bases between. The CDR3 sequence is 13 residues long. The CDR3 loop is CASSRDNSYEQYF. CDR3 bases: TGCGCCAGCAGCCGGGACAACTCCTACGAGCAGTACTTC.